One T cell receptor (beta chain) is described in this entry. Its antigen is still unknown. This sample is drawn from a study of T cell responses to AZD1222 COVID-19 vaccine. Study results and limitations: Only a handful of AZD1222 recipients, more than 5 in all, had baseline seropositivity. Epitopes outside B.1.351 and B.1.1.7 mutated regions reportedly drew nearly half of spike TCRs. Mapped onto spike, vaccine-associated CD4 TCRs spanned it and were dominant at 160-218 and 743-854.

Trimming removed 4 bases at V and 5 bases at J, with 17 bases between. The CDR3 is 15 amino acids. Germline CDR1 reads SNHLY; CDR2 reads FYNNEI. Repertoires were generated with immunoSEQ multiplex PCR, while TCRdb's copy carries only in-frame clones and drops some. The sample lists 140,000 to 150,000 clones, more than 70% occurring once. This sequence originates from an adult in good health. Sequencing used peripheral blood, obtained on day 0 of AZD1222 vaccination. The chain combines TRBV2 with TRBJ1-2, with D possibly TRBD1 on 5 matching bases. This chain's CDR3 is CASSGQTGTQYGYTF. The CDR3 coding sequence is TGTGCCAGCAGTGGACAAACCGGGACGCAGTATGGCTACACCTTC.